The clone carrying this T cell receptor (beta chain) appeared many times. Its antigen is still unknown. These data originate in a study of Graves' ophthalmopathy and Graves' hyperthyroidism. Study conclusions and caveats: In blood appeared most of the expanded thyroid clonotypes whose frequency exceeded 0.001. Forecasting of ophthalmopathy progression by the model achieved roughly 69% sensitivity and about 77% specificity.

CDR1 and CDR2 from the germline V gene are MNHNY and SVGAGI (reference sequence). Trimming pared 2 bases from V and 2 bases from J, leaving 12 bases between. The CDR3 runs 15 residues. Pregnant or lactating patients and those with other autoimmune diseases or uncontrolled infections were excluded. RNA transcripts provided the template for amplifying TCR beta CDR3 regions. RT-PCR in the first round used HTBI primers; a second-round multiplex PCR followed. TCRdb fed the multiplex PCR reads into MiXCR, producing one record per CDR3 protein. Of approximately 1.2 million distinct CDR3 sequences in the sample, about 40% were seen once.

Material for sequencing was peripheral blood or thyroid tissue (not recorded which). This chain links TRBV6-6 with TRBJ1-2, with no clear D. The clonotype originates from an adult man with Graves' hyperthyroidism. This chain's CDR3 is CASSYDRVGNYGYTF. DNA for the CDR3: TGTGCCAGCAGTTACGATAGGGTGGGGAACTATGGCTACACCTTC.